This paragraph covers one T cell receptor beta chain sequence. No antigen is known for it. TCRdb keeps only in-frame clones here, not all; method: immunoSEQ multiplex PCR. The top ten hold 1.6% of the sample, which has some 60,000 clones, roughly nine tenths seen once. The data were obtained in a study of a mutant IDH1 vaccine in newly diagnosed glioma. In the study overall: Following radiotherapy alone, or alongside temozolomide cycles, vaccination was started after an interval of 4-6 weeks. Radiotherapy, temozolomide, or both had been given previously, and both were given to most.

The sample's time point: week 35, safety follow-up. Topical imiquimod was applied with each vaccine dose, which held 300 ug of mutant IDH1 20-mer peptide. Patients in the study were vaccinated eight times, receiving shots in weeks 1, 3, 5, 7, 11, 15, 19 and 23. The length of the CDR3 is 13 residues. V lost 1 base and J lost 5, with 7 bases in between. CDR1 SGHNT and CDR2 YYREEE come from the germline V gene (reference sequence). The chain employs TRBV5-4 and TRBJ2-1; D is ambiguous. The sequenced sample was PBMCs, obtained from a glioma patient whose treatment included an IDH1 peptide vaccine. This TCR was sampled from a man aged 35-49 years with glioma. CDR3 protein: CASSLSLNNEQFF. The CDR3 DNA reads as TGTGCCAGCAGCTTGTCACTTAACAATGAGCAGTTCTTC.